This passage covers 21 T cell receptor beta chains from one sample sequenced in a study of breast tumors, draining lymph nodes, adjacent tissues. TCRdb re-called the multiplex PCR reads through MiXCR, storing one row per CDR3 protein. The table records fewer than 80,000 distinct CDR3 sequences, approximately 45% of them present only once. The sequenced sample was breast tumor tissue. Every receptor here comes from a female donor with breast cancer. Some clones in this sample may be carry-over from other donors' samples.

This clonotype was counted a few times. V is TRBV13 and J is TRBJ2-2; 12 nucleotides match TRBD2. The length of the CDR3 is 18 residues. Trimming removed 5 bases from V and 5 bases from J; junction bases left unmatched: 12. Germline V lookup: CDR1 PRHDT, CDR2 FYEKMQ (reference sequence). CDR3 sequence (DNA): TGTGCCAGCAGCGAAGAGGGGGTTGGGACTAGCGGGACCGGGGAGCTGTTTTTT. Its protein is CASSEEGVGTSGTGELFF.

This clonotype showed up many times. CDR3 in amino acids: CASNVGDYEQYF. DNA for the CDR3: TGCGCCAGCAACGTGGGGGACTACGAGCAGTACTTC. The J gene is TRBJ2-7, the V gene TRBV5-1; D might be TRBD1 or TRBD2, each matching 5 bases. The CDR3 is 12 amino acids. Germline V gives CDR1 SGHRS, CDR2 YFSETQ. The V end was cut by 6 bases, the J end by 3 bases, with 10 bases between.

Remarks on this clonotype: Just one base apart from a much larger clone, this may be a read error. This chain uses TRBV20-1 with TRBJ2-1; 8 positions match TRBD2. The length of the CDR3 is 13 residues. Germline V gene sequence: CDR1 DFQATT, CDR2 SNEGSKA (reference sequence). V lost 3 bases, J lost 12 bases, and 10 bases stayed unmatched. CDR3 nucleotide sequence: TGCAGTGCTAGCGGGGGGGGCCTCCATGCGCAGTTCTTC. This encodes CSASGGGLHAQFF.

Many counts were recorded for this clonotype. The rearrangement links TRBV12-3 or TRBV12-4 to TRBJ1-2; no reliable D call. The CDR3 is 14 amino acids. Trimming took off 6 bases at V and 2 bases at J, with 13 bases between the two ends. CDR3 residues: CASRLDHLNYGYTF. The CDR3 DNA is TGTGCCAGCAGGCTAGATCACCTCAACTATGGCTACACCTTC.

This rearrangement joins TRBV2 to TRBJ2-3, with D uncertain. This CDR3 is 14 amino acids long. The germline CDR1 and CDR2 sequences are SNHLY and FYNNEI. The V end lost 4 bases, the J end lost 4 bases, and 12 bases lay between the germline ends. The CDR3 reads CASSGGLTPDTQYF. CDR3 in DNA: TGTGCCAGCAGTGGAGGCCTCACCCCAGATACGCAGTATTTT.

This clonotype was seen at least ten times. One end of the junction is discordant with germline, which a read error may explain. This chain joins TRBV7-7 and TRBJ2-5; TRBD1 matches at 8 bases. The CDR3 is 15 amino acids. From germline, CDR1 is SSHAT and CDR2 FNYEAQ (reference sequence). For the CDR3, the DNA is TGTGCTAGCAGCTTAACAGGGGGGTACGGTGAGACCCAGTACTTC. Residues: CASSLTGGYGETQYF.

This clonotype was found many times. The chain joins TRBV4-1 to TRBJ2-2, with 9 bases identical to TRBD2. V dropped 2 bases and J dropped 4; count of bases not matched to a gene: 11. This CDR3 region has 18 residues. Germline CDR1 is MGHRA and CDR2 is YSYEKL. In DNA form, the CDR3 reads TGCGCCAGCAGCCAATCGTTTTGGGCGGGGGGGCGCACCGGGGAGCTGTTTTTT. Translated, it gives CASSQSFWAGGRTGELFF.

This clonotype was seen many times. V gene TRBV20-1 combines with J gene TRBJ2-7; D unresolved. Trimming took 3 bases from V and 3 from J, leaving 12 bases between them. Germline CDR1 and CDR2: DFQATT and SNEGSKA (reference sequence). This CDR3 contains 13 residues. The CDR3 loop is CSASPTAHYEQYF. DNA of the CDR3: TGCAGTGCTAGCCCGACGGCCCACTACGAGCAGTACTTC.

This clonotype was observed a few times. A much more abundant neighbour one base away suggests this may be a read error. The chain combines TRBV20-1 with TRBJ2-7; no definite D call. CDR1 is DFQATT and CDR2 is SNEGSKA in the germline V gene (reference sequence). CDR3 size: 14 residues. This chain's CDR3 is CSASLGSISSEQYF. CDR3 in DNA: TGCAGTGCCTCCCTGGGCTCCATCTCCTCCGAGCAGTACTTC.

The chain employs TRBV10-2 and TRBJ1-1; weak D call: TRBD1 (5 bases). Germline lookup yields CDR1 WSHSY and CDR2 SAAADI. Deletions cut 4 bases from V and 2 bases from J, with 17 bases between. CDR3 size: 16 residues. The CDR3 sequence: CASSAPTSTVNTEAFF. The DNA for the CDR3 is TGCGCCAGCAGTGCTCCCACCTCGACAGTAAACACTGAAGCTTTCTTT.

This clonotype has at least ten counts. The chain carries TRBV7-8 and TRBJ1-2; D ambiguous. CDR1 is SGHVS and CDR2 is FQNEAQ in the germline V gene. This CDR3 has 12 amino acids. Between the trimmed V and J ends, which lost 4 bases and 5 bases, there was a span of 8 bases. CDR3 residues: CASSSGKYGYTF. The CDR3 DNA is TGTGCCAGCAGCTCCGGGAAATATGGCTACACCTTC.

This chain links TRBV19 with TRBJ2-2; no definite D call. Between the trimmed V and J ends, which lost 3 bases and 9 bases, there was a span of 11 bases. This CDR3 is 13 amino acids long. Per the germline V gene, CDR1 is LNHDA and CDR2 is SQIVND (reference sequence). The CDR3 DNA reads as TGTGCCAGTAGTATCAGTAACGGATGGGAGCTGTTTTTT. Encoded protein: CASSISNGWELFF.

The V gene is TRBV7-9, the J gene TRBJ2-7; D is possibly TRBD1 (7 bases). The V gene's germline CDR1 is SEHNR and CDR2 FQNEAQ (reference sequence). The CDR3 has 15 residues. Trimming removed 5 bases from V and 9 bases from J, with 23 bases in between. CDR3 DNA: TGTGCCAGCAGCCCCCGACAGGGACTGTACGGTGGGCAGTACTTC. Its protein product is CASSPRQGLYGGQYF.

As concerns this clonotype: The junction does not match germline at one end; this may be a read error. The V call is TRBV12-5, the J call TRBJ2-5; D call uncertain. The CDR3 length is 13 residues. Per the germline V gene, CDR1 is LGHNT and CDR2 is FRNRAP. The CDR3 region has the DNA TGCGCTAGTGGCCTAGGGAACCAAGAGACCCAGCACTTC. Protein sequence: CASGLGNQETQHF.

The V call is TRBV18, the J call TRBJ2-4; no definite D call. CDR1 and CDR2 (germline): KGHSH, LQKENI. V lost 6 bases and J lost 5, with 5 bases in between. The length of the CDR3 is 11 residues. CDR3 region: CASSLENIQYF. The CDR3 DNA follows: TGTGCCAGCTCTCTAGAAAACATTCAGTACTTC.

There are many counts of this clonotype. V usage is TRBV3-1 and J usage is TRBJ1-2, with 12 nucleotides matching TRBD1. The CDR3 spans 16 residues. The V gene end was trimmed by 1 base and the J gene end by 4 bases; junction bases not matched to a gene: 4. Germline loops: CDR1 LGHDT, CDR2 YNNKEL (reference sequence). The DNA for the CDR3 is TGTGCCAGCAGCCAAGGCGGGACAGGGGGCGGCTATGGCTACACCTTC. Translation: CASSQGGTGGGYGYTF.

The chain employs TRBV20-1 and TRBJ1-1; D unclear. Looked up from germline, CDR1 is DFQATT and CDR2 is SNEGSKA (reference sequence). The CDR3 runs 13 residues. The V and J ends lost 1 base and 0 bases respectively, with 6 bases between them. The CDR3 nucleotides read TGCAGTGCTAGAGGGCAATTGAACACTGAAGCTTTCTTT. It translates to CSARGQLNTEAFF.

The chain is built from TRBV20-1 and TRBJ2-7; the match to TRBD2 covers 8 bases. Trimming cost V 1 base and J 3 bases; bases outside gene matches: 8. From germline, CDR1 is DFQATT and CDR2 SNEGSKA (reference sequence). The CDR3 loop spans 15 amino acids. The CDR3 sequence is CSARASTGLVYEQYF. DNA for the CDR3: TGCAGTGCTAGAGCTTCGACGGGACTAGTCTACGAGCAGTACTTC.

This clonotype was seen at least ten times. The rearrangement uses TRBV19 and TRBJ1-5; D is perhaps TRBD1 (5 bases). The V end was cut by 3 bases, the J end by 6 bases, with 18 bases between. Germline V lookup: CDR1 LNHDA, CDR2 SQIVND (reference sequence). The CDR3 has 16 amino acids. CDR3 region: CASSIRGGQGSQPQHF. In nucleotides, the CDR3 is TGTGCCAGTAGTATTCGGGGTGGCCAGGGAAGTCAGCCCCAGCATTTT.

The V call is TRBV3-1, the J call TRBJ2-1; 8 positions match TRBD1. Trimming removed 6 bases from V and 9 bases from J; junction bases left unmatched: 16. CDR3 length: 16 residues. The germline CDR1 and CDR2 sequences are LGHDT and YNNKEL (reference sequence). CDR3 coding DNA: TGTGCCAGCAGTCCCGGACAGGGTCTACGCCATGGTGAGCAGTTCTTC. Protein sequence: CASSPGQGLRHGEQFF.

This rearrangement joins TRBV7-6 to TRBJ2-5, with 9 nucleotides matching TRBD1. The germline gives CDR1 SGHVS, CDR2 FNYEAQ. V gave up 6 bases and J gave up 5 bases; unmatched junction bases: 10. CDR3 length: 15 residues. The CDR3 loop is CASRPQGQGGETQYF. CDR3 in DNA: TGTGCCAGCAGGCCCCAGGGACAGGGAGGGGAGACCCAGTACTTC.